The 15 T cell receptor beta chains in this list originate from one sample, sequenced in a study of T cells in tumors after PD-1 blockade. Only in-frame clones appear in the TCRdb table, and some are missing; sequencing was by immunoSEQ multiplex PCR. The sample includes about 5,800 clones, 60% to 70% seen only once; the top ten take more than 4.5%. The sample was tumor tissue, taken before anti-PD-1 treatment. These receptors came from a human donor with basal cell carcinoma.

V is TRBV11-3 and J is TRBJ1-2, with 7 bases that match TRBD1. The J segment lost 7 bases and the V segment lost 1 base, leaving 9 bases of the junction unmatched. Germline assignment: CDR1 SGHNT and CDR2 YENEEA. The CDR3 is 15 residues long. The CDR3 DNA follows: TGTGCCAGCAGCTTAGCCCCAGGGGGACGGGGTGGCTACACCTTC. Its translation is CASSLAPGGRGGYTF.

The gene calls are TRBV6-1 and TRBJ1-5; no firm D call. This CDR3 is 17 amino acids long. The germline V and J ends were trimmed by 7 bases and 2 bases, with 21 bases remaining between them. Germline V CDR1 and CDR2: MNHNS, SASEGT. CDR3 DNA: TGTGCCAGCACTGAGAACCCACCGGTTTTCGGCAATCAGCCCCAGCATTTT. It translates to CASTENPPVFGNQPQHF.

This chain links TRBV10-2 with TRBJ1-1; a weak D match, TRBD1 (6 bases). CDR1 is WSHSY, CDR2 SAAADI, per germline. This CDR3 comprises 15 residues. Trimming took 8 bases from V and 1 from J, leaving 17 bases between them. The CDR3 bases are TGCGCCAGCCGAAATGGGGGCGCTTGGAACACTGAAGCTTTCTTT. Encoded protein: CASRNGGAWNTEAFF.

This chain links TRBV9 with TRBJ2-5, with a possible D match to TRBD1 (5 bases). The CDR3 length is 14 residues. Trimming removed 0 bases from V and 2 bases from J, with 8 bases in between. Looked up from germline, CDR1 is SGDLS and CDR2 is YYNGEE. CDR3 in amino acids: CASSVGPGQETQYF. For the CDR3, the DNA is TGTGCCAGCAGCGTAGGGCCAGGGCAAGAGACCCAGTACTTC.

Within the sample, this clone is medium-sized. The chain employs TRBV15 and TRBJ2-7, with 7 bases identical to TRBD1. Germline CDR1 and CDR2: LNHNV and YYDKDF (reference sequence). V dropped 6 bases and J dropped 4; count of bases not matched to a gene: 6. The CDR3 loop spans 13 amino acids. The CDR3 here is CATSDRVSYEQYF. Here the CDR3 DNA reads TGTGCCACCAGTGACAGGGTTTCTTACGAGCAGTACTTC.

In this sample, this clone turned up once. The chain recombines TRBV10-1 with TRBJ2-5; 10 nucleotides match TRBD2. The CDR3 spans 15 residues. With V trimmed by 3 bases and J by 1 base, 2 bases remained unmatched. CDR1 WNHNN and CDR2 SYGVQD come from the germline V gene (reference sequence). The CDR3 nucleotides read TGCGCCAGCAGTGATAGCGGGGGGACCCAAGAGACCCAGTACTTC. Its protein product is CASSDSGGTQETQYF.

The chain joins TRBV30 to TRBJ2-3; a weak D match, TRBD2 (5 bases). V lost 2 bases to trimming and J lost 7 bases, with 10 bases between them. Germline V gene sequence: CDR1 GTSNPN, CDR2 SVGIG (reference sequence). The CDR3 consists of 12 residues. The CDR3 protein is CAWSHSDNTQYF. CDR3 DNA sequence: TGTGCCTGGAGTCATAGCGACAATACGCAGTATTTT.

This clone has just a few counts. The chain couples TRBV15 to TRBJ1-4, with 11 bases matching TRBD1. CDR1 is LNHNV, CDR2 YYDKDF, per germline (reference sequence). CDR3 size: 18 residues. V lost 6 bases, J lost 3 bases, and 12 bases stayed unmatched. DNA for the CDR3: TGTGCCACCAGTACCCGCCGGGACAGGGGGAGAGCTAATGAAAAACTGTTTTTT. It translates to CATSTRRDRGRANEKLFF. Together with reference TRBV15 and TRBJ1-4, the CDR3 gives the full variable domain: DAMVIQNPRYQVTQFGKPVTLSCSQTLNHNVMYWYQQKSSQAPKLLFHYYDKDFNNEADTPDNFQSRRPNTSFCFLDIRSPGLGDTAMYLCATSTRRDRGRANEKLFFGSGTQLSVL.

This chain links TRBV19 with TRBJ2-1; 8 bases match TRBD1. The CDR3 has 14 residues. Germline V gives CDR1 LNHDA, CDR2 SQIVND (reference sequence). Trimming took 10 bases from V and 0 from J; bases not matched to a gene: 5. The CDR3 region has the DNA TGTGCCATCGGACAGGGTAGCTCCTACAATGAGCAGTTCTTC. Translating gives CAIGQGSSYNEQFF.

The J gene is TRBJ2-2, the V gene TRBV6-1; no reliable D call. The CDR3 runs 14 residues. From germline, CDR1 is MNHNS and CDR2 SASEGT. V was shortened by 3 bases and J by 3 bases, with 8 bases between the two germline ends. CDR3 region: CASSDPRDTGELFF. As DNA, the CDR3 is TGTGCCAGCAGTGATCCCCGGGACACCGGGGAGCTGTTTTTT.

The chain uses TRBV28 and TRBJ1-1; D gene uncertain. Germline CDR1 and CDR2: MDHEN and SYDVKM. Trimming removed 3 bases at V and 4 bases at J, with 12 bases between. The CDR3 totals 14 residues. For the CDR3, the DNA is TGTGCCAGCAGTTTTCCATATGGTAGCACTGAAGCTTTCTTT. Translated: CASSFPYGSTEAFF.

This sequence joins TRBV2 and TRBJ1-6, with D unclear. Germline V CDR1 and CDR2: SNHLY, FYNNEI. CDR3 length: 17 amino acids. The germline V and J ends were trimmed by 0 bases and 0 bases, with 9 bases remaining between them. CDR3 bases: TGTGCCAGCAGTGAAGCTAGAGGGAGCTCCTATAATTCACCCCTCCACTTT. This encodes CASSEARGSSYNSPLHF.

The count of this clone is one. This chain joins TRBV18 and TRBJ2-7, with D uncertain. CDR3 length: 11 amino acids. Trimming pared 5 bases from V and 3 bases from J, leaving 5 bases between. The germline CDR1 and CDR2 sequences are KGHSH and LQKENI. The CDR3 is CASSTSYEQYF. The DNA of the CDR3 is TGTGCCAGCTCAACGAGCTACGAGCAGTACTTC.

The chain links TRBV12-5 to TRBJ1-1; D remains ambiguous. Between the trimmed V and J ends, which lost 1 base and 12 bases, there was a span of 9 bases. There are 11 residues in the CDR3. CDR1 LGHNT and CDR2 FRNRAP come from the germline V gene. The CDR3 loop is CASGLGQVTFF. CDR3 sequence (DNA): TGTGCTAGTGGTTTGGGGCAAGTAACTTTCTTT.

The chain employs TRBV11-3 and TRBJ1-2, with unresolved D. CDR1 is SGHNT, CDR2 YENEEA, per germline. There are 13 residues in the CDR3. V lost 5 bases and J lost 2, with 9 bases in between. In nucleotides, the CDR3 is TGTGCCAGCAGCGCTCGGTTGAACTATGGCTACACCTTC. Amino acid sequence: CASSARLNYGYTF.